The 25 T cell receptor beta chains in this list originate from one sample, sequenced in a study of human versus mouse CDR3 diversity and MHC coevolution. Measured with immunoSEQ multiplex PCR; TCRdb has only the in-frame clones, and not every one. Of more than 60,000 clones listed, approximately 90% were seen once; the top ten hold about 0.14%. Sequenced sample: naive CD4+ T cells from blood. Subset meaning: CD45RO-negative CD62L-positive naive CD4 T cells. Source of these receptors: a person aged 25 to 69 in good health.

The chain joins TRBV11-1 to TRBJ1-3; 7 bases match TRBD1. V shed 5 bases and J 7 bases; nucleotides not matched to a gene: 8. The CDR3 runs 14 residues. The germline V gene encodes CDR1 SGHAT and CDR2 FQDESV (reference sequence). In DNA, the CDR3 is TGTGCCAGCAGCCAGATGGACAGGCGGAACACCATATATTTT. It encodes CASSQMDRRNTIYF.

About this clone: At one of its ends the junction is not consistent with the germline gene, which may arise from a read error. The chain recombines TRBV18 with TRBJ2-1; no firm D call. The CDR3 has 15 amino acids. Germline CDR1 reads KGHSH; CDR2 reads LQKENI. The CDR3 DNA reads as TGTGCCAGTTCACCACGGCGAGGTTTAAACAATGAGCAGTTCTTC. Its protein is CASSPRRGLNNEQFF.

The chain is built from TRBV11-2 and TRBJ1-2; maybe TRBD1 (5 bases). Germline CDR1 and CDR2: SGHAT and FQNNGV. The CDR3 consists of 13 residues. V was clipped by 5 bases and J by 8 bases, with 15 bases between them. This CDR3 is CASSQSGGDGYTF. Written as DNA, the CDR3 is TGTGCCAGCAGCCAGTCAGGAGGGGACGGCTACACCTTC.

The chain carries TRBV6-1 and TRBJ1-5; no reliable D call. The tail of the sequence fits TRBJ2-3 better, so the J call may be wrong. The CDR3 sequence is 14 residues long. The germline gives CDR1 MNHNS, CDR2 SASEGT. CDR3 bases: TGTGCCAGCTCTATAGAGCCGGAGTATCAGCCCCAGTATTTT. Translation gives CASSIEPEYQPQYF.

The chain has TRBV18 and TRBJ2-5; D call uncertain. Germline V CDR1 and CDR2: KGHSH, LQKENI. CDR3 length: 15 residues. Trimming took off 1 base at V and 2 bases at J, with 11 bases between the two ends. Written as DNA, the CDR3 is TGTGCCAGCTCACCACGAGGCGGCGGTCAAGAGACCCAGTACTTC. It yields the protein CASSPRGGGQETQYF.

V is TRBV25-1 and J is TRBJ1-1; D ambiguous. Germline values: CDR1 MGHDK, CDR2 SYGVNS. V was pared by 7 bases and J by 5 bases, with 26 bases between. There are 17 residues in the CDR3. The DNA for the CDR3 is TGTGCCAGCACTTCCCTGAAATTGGGCGGGGTTCGTACTGAAGCTTTCTTT. Its translation: CASTSLKLGGVRTEAFF.

V is TRBV28 and J is TRBJ1-2; possibly TRBD1 for D (6 bases). The CDR3 consists of 14 residues. Trimming removed 6 bases at V and 4 bases at J, with 15 bases between. CDR1 MDHEN and CDR2 SYDVKM come from the germline V gene. Here the CDR3 DNA reads TGTGCCAGCAGCGGTGCAGGGGTTTCCTATGGCTACACCTTC. It codes for CASSGAGVSYGYTF.

V usage is TRBV1 and J usage is TRBJ2-1; the table gives TRBD2 as D, unverified against the DNA. TRBV1 is tagged as a pseudogene. The CDR3 runs 15 residues. CDR3 protein: CTSSQVQRSYNEQFF. In DNA form, the CDR3 reads TGCACCAGCAGCCAAGTCCAGCGATCCTACAATGAGCAGTTCTTC.

CDR3 nucleotide sequence: TGTGCCAGCTCACCCAGCGGGGAGTCTGAAGCTTTCTTT. It translates to CASSPSGESEAFF. V and J are TRBV18 and TRBJ1-1; D is unclear. Germline CDR1 reads KGHSH; CDR2 reads LQKENI. Trimming left V 3 bases short and J 6 bases short, with 11 bases between. CDR3 size: 13 residues.

This rearrangement joins TRBV18 to TRBJ2-5; the D gene is possibly TRBD2 (5 bases). Trimming pared 3 bases from V and 4 bases from J, leaving 9 bases between. Germline CDR1 and CDR2: KGHSH and LQKENI. The CDR3 spans 13 residues. CDR3 sequence reads: CASSPEEGETQYF. CDR3 sequence (DNA): TGTGCCAGCTCACCGGAAGAGGGAGAGACCCAGTACTTC.

V usage is TRBV5-6 and J usage is TRBJ2-2, with TRBD2 identical over 9 bases. V lost 2 bases to trimming and J lost 2 bases; unmatched junction nucleotides: 13. Germline-derived CDR1 and CDR2 are SGHDT and YYEEEE. The CDR3 loop spans 19 amino acids. CDR3 in DNA: TGTGCCAGCAGCTTCTTTATCGCTAGCGGGACCTCCAACACCGGGGAGCTGTTTTTT. Its protein product is CASSFFIASGTSNTGELFF.

The sample holds a few counts of this clone. This sequence joins TRBV5-6 and TRBJ1-3; a possible D gene is TRBD1 (5 bases). Between the trimmed V and J ends, which lost 7 bases and 4 bases, there was a span of 18 bases. CDR1 SGHDT and CDR2 YYEEEE come from the germline V gene. The CDR3 spans 15 residues. CDR3 DNA sequence: TGTGCCAGCGGATCAGGGCAGCTCGCGGGAAACACCATATATTTT. It yields the protein CASGSGQLAGNTIYF.

This chain joins TRBV6-1 and TRBJ2-1, with 8 bases that match TRBD2. CDR1 MNHNS and CDR2 SASEGT come from the germline V gene. J was trimmed by 8 bases and V by 8 bases; bases with no gene match: 11. The CDR3 length is 14 residues. The CDR3, as DNA: TGTGCCAGCGTTCTCTTCCTAGCGGGCGATGAGCAGTTCTTC. Amino acid sequence: CASVLFLAGDEQFF.

The sample holds one count of this clone. V usage is TRBV9 and J usage is TRBJ2-4; the match to TRBD2 covers 7 bases. Germline V lookup: CDR1 SGDLS, CDR2 YYNGEE. V shed 0 bases and J 0 bases; nucleotides not matched to a gene: 6. The CDR3 has 17 amino acids. The CDR3: CASSVEGGSGAKNIQYF. DNA for the CDR3: TGTGCCAGCAGCGTAGAGGGCGGGAGCGGAGCCAAAAACATTCAGTACTTC.

The J gene is TRBJ1-5, the V gene TRBV2; D remains ambiguous. The V gene's germline CDR1 is SNHLY and CDR2 FYNNEI. The CDR3 is 15 amino acids. V lost 2 bases and J 8 bases, leaving 16 bases between the germline ends. This CDR3 reads CASSEFLRAGEPQHF. The CDR3 bases are TGTGCCAGCAGTGAATTTTTAAGGGCGGGCGAGCCCCAGCATTTT.

This chain uses TRBV25-1 with TRBJ2-2, with D possibly being TRBD2 (7 bases). This CDR3 has 18 residues. The ends were cut back, 1 base at V and 6 bases at J, with 21 bases in the middle. Germline assignment: CDR1 MGHDK and CDR2 SYGVNS. CDR3 region: CASSELTGSGRRAGELFF. CDR3 sequence (DNA): TGTGCCAGCAGTGAATTGACAGGCTCCGGGAGGCGGGCCGGGGAGCTGTTTTTT.

The chain employs TRBV11-3 and TRBJ1-1, with a weak D call TRBD1 (5 bases). Germline V gene sequence: CDR1 SGHNT, CDR2 YENEEA. V was shortened by 5 bases and J by 0 bases, with 13 bases between the two germline ends. The CDR3 sequence is 15 residues long. CDR3 coding DNA: TGTGCCAGCAGCCAGGGTTATGGGTTGAACACTGAAGCTTTCTTT. This codes for CASSQGYGLNTEAFF.

J is TRBJ2-7 and V is TRBV19; 7 nucleotides agree with TRBD2. J lost 1 base, V lost 4 bases, and 4 bases had no gene match. CDR1 is LNHDA and CDR2 is SQIVND in the germline V gene (reference sequence). This CDR3 region has 14 residues. CDR3 bases: TGTGCCAGTAGTAACACGGGGGGATCCTACGAGCAGTACTTC. Its protein product is CASSNTGGSYEQYF. Supplemented by reference TRBV19 and TRBJ2-7, the full variable domain reads DGGITQSPKYLFRKEGQNVTLSCEQNLNHDAMYWYRQDPGQGLRLIYYSQIVNDFQKGDIAEGYSVSREKKESFPLTVTSAQKNPTAFYLCASSNTGGSYEQYFGPGTRLTVT.

The chain is built from TRBV6-6 and TRBJ2-3, with a weak D call TRBD1 (6 bases). The CDR3 extends over 15 amino acids. V gave up 4 bases and J gave up 2 bases, with 13 bases separating them. Germline CDR1 reads MNHNY; CDR2 reads SVGAGI (reference sequence). CDR3 protein: CASSLGDKYTDTQYF. The CDR3 bases are TGTGCCAGCAGTTTGGGGGACAAGTACACAGATACGCAGTATTTT.

The genes are TRBV12-5 and TRBJ2-1; TRBD2 aligns across 11 bases. Germline CDR1 is LGHNT and CDR2 is FRNRAP. The CDR3 runs 19 residues. The V segment lost 0 bases and the J segment 0 bases; nucleotides outside the gene matches: 7. CDR3 coding DNA: TGTGCTAGTGGTTTGGTGAAATCCGGGACTAGCGGCTCCTACAATGAGCAGTTCTTC. Its protein product is CASGLVKSGTSGSYNEQFF.

The rearrangement uses TRBV15 and TRBJ2-6, with D unresolved. V shed 8 bases and J shed 6 bases, with 11 bases lying between them. Germline lookup yields CDR1 LNHNV and CDR2 YYDKDF (reference sequence). The CDR3 is 13 residues long. CDR3 DNA sequence: TGTGCCACCGGAGTGGCAACGGCCAACGTCCTGACTTTC. Protein product: CATGVATANVLTF.

The V and J genes are TRBV4-1 and TRBJ2-7; D is unresolved. Germline-derived CDR1 and CDR2 are MGHRA and YSYEKL. The CDR3 extends over 13 amino acids. V lost 5 bases and J lost 3, with 11 bases in between. CDR3 sequence reads: CASSIDPGYEQYF. CDR3 DNA sequence: TGCGCCAGCAGCATCGACCCGGGCTACGAGCAGTACTTC.

The rearrangement uses TRBV9 and TRBJ2-2; D is uncertain. Trimming removed 0 bases at V and 5 bases at J, with 14 bases between. Germline CDR1 SGDLS, CDR2 YYNGEE. CDR3 length: 16 residues. The CDR3 DNA sequence: TGTGCCAGCAGCGTAGCTCCCCAGGAACGAACCGGGGAGCTGTTTTTT. It yields the protein CASSVAPQERTGELFF.

The chain employs TRBV10-1 and TRBJ1-1; 9 positions agree with TRBD1. V shed 5 bases, J shed 8 bases, and the junction held 6 bases outside the gene matches. The CDR3 is made up of 13 amino acids. Germline loops: CDR1 WNHNN, CDR2 SYGVQD (reference sequence). CDR3 in DNA: TGCGCCAGCAGTAGTTCCGGGACAGGGGAAGCTTTCTTT. As protein: CASSSSGTGEAFF.

The genes are TRBV4-2 and TRBJ2-3, with TRBD2 identical over 7 bases. CDR1 and CDR2 from the germline V gene are LGHNA and YNFKEQ. The trim removed 1 base at V and 2 bases at J, leaving 3 bases unmatched. The CDR3 runs to 15 residues. This CDR3 is CASSQATSVTDTQYF. The CDR3 bases are TGTGCCAGCAGCCAAGCCACTAGCGTCACAGATACGCAGTATTTT.